Listed below are T cell receptor beta chains from one sample, sequenced in a study of Ad26.COV2.S vaccination and SARS-CoV-2 variants. Data came from immunoSEQ multiplex PCR; TCRdb stores just in-frame clones and leaves some out. The sample carries roughly 300,000 clones, 88% recorded once. The sequenced sample was peripheral blood, obtained in a trial of Ad26.COV2.S vaccine versus placebo. The source is a person between 18 and 65 years old who received the Ad26.COV2.S COVID-19 vaccine or a placebo. Both conserved end residues are part of each CDR3. The D gene is left open where the match is weak. For some rows the clone size is stated as once, few or many, or as a class when expanded; others skip it.

V: TRBV18
D: -
J: TRBJ1-2
size: -
CDR3: CASSPTDNYGYTF
DNA: TGTGCCAGCTCACCCACAGATAACTATGGCTACACCTTC

V: TRBV28
D: -
J: TRBJ2-2
size: -
CDR3: CASRVRAPTGELFF
DNA: TGTGCCAGCAGGGTACGGGCCCCCACCGGGGAGCTGTTTTTT

V: TRBV7-3
D: -
J: TRBJ2-1
size: -
CDR3: CASSLQGGEQFF
DNA: TGTGCCAGCAGCCTACAGGGTGGTGAGCAGTTCTTC

V: TRBV6-5
D: -
J: TRBJ2-7
size: -
CDR3: CASSRAEPSYEQYF
DNA: TGTGCCAGCAGCCGAGCGGAGCCCTCCTACGAGCAGTACTTC

V: TRBV5-1
D: -
J: TRBJ2-7
size: -
CDR3: CASSLDVPYEQYF
DNA: TGCGCCAGCAGCTTGGACGTACCCTACGAGCAGTACTTC

V: TRBV7-3
D: -
J: TRBJ2-4
size: -
CDR3: CASSVGPKNIQYF
DNA: TGTGCCAGCAGCGTGGGACCAAAAAACATTCAGTACTTC

V: TRBV18
D: TRBD2
J: TRBJ2-3
size: -
CDR3: CASSPRAAGGPSSTDTQYF
DNA: TGTGCCAGCTCACCACGGGCAGCGGGGGGGCCGTCTAGCACAGATACGCAGTATTTT

V: TRBV9
D: -
J: TRBJ1-6
size: -
CDR3: CASSFQQGINNNSPLHF
DNA: TGTGCCAGCAGCTTCCAACAGGGTATCAATAATAATTCACCCCTCCACTTT

V: TRBV5-5
D: -
J: TRBJ1-5
size: -
CDR3: CASSLGGIGSSQHF
DNA: TGTGCCAGCAGCTTGGGCGGGATCGGGTCGTCGCAGCATTTT

V: TRBV2
D: TRBD1
J: TRBJ1-5
size: -
CDR3: CASQYGQGNFNQPQHF
DNA: TGTGCCAGCCAGTATGGACAGGGTAATTTCAATCAGCCCCAGCATTTT

V: TRBV18
D: -
J: TRBJ2-5
size: once
CDR3: CASSPRRDGETQYF
DNA: TGTGCCAGCTCACCACGTAGGGATGGAGAGACCCAGTACTTC

V: TRBV29-1
D: -
J: TRBJ2-5
size: -
CDR3: CSVEAGRPETQYF
DNA: TGCAGCGTTGAAGCTGGGCGTCCAGAGACCCAGTACTTC

V: TRBV7-3
D: -
J: TRBJ2-1
size: -
CDR3: CASSPDRHNEQFF
DNA: TGTGCCAGCAGCCCGGACCGACACAATGAGCAGTTCTTC

V: TRBV7-2
D: -
J: TRBJ2-1
size: -
CDR3: CASSLIPGNYNEQFF
DNA: TGTGCCAGCAGCTTAATTCCGGGGAACTACAATGAGCAGTTCTTC

V: TRBV7-9
D: -
J: TRBJ2-7
size: -
CDR3: CASSTGQASYEQYF
DNA: TGTGCCAGCAGCACGGGGCAGGCGTCCTACGAGCAGTACTTC

V: TRBV19
D: -
J: TRBJ1-6
size: -
CDR3: CASRGTSYNSPLHF
DNA: TGTGCCAGTCGGGGGACTTCCTATAATTCACCCCTCCACTTT

V: TRBV7-9
D: TRBD1
J: TRBJ1-4
size: -
CDR3: CASSLGSRGREKLFF
DNA: TGTGCCAGCAGCTTAGGTTCCAGGGGGCGTGAAAAACTGTTTTTT

V: TRBV5-1
D: TRBD2
J: TRBJ2-2
size: -
CDR3: CASSPSGGNIGELFF
DNA: TGCGCCAGCAGCCCTAGCGGGGGAAACATCGGGGAGCTGTTTTTT

V: TRBV19
D: -
J: TRBJ2-1
size: -
CDR3: CASGRHLDNEQFF
DNA: TGTGCCAGTGGGCGGCACTTAGACAATGAGCAGTTCTTC

V: TRBV7-9
D: -
J: TRBJ2-5
size: once
CDR3: CASSSESPETQYF
DNA: TGTGCCAGCAGCTCAGAATCACCAGAGACCCAGTACTTC